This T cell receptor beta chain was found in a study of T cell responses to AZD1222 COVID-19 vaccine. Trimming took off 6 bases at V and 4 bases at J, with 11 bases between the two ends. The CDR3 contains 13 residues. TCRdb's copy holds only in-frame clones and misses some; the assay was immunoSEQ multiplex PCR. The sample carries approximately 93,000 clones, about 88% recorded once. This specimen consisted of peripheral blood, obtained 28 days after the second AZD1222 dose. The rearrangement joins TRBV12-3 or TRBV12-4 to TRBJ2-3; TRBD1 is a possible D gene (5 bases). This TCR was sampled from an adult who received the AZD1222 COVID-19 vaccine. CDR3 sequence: CASRLDSPDTQYF. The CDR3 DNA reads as TGTGCCAGCAGACTTGACAGCCCAGATACGCAGTATTTT.